A selection of T cell receptor beta chains follows, all from one sample in a study of graft-versus-host responses after intestinal transplantation. The table came from immunoSEQ multiplex PCR; TCRdb's copy has only in-frame clones and leaves some out. The table has about 6,800 clones, roughly 90% seen once. The specimen comprised PBMCs, sampled around 80 days after transplant. These receptors were collected from a human patient who received an intestinal transplant, so some T cells may come from the graft donor. The CDR3 runs from the conserved cysteine through the conserved F or W. Each record gives: clone size, D gene, V gene, CDR3 length, J gene, CDR3 protein, CDR3 DNA. A D gene is named only where the DNA matches it firmly. Clone size is shown for a subset of rows, as once, few, many or a class of expanded clone.

clone size: once; D gene: -; V gene: TRBV28; CDR3 length: 14; J gene: TRBJ1-2; CDR3 protein: CASSPATSRGGYTF; CDR3 DNA: TGTGCCAGCAGTCCCGCTACTAGCAGAGGTGGCTACACCTTC
clone size: -; D gene: -; V gene: TRBV27; CDR3 length: 14; J gene: TRBJ1-2; CDR3 protein: CASSLTGTNYGYTF; CDR3 DNA: TGTGCCAGCAGTTTAACAGGAACTAACTATGGCTACACCTTC
clone size: -; D gene: TRBD1; V gene: TRBV19; CDR3 length: 17; J gene: TRBJ1-4; CDR3 protein: CASTFSGQGLVNEKLFF; CDR3 DNA: TGTGCCAGTACCTTCTCGGGACAGGGTCTGGTGAATGAAAAACTGTTTTTT
clone size: -; D gene: -; V gene: TRBV7-3; CDR3 length: 17; J gene: TRBJ2-2; CDR3 protein: CASSPHIVGGYGGELFF; CDR3 DNA: TGTGCCAGCAGCCCCCATATTGTAGGGGGGTATGGCGGGGAGCTGTTTTTT
clone size: once; D gene: -; V gene: TRBV4-3; CDR3 length: 13; J gene: TRBJ2-2; CDR3 protein: CASSQDYSGELFF; CDR3 DNA: TGCGCCAGCAGCCAAGACTACTCCGGGGAGCTGTTTTTT
clone size: -; D gene: TRBD2; V gene: TRBV7-9; CDR3 length: 16; J gene: TRBJ2-7; CDR3 protein: CASSPWTVRESDEQYF; CDR3 DNA: TGTGCCAGCAGCCCATGGACTGTGCGGGAGTCCGACGAGCAGTACTTC
clone size: -; D gene: -; V gene: TRBV5-4; CDR3 length: 14; J gene: TRBJ2-2; CDR3 protein: CASSPPGAGGELFF; CDR3 DNA: TGTGCCAGCAGCCCCCCGGGCGCCGGCGGGGAGCTGTTTTTT
clone size: -; D gene: TRBD1; V gene: TRBV6-5; CDR3 length: 15; J gene: TRBJ1-5; CDR3 protein: CASSYISGGGQPQHF; CDR3 DNA: TGTGCCAGCAGTTACATATCAGGGGGCGGTCAGCCCCAGCATTTT
clone size: -; D gene: TRBD2; V gene: TRBV5-1; CDR3 length: 15; J gene: TRBJ2-7; CDR3 protein: CASSTQAGGSYEQYF; CDR3 DNA: TGCGCCAGCAGCACTCAAGCGGGAGGTTCGTACGAGCAGTACTTC
clone size: -; D gene: -; V gene: TRBV6-6; CDR3 length: 13; J gene: TRBJ1-2; CDR3 protein: CASSSYQDYGYTF; CDR3 DNA: TGTGCCAGCAGTTCGTACCAGGACTATGGCTACACCTTC
clone size: -; D gene: -; V gene: TRBV30; CDR3 length: 14; J gene: TRBJ2-3; CDR3 protein: CAWNVAGPTDTQYF; CDR3 DNA: TGTGCCTGGAATGTGGCGGGGCCTACAGATACGCAGTATTTT
clone size: -; D gene: TRBD1; V gene: TRBV19; CDR3 length: 16; J gene: TRBJ2-2; CDR3 protein: CASSMTGTGGNGELFF; CDR3 DNA: TGTGCCAGTAGTATGACCGGGACAGGGGGTAACGGGGAGCTGTTTTTT
clone size: -; D gene: -; V gene: TRBV7-9; CDR3 length: 15; J gene: TRBJ2-7; CDR3 protein: CASSHPLAPFYEQYF; CDR3 DNA: TGTGCCAGCAGCCACCCCCTGGCGCCCTTCTACGAGCAGTACTTC
clone size: -; D gene: TRBD2; V gene: TRBV6-1; CDR3 length: 19; J gene: TRBJ2-2; CDR3 protein: CASSEFWTSGGVSTGELFF; CDR3 DNA: TGTGCCAGCAGTGAATTTTGGACTAGCGGGGGGGTTAGCACCGGGGAGCTGTTTTTT
clone size: -; D gene: -; V gene: TRBV27; CDR3 length: 14; J gene: TRBJ2-7; CDR3 protein: CASSFGGIPYEQYF; CDR3 DNA: TGTGCCAGCAGTTTTGGGGGGATCCCCTACGAGCAGTACTTC
clone size: -; D gene: -; V gene: TRBV28; CDR3 length: 15; J gene: TRBJ1-3; CDR3 protein: CASSLTAPGGNTIYF; CDR3 DNA: TGTGCCAGCAGTCTGACAGCTCCGGGAGGAAACACCATATATTTT
clone size: -; D gene: -; V gene: TRBV7-3; CDR3 length: 15; J gene: TRBJ2-2; CDR3 protein: CASSLGLPNTGELFF; CDR3 DNA: TGTGCCAGCAGCTTAGGCCTACCGAACACCGGGGAGCTGTTTTTT
clone size: -; D gene: -; V gene: TRBV13; CDR3 length: 12; J gene: TRBJ2-7; CDR3 protein: CASSLEGNEQYF; CDR3 DNA: TGTGCCAGCAGCTTAGAGGGGAACGAGCAGTACTTC
clone size: -; D gene: TRBD2; V gene: TRBV11-3; CDR3 length: 16; J gene: TRBJ2-1; CDR3 protein: CASSLDGGTSGNEQFF; CDR3 DNA: TGTGCCAGCAGCTTAGATGGGGGAACTAGCGGCAATGAGCAGTTCTTC
clone size: -; D gene: -; V gene: TRBV19; CDR3 length: 13; J gene: TRBJ1-2; CDR3 protein: CASSIGRGYGYTF; CDR3 DNA: TGTGCCAGTAGTATTGGCAGGGGCTATGGCTACACCTTC
clone size: once; D gene: TRBD2; V gene: TRBV29-1; CDR3 length: 14; J gene: TRBJ2-1; CDR3 protein: CSVVLAELGNEQFF; CDR3 DNA: TGCAGCGTTGTCCTAGCGGAACTCGGGAATGAGCAGTTCTTC
clone size: few; D gene: -; V gene: TRBV28; CDR3 length: 15; J gene: TRBJ2-7; CDR3 protein: CASSLVGQGIYEQYF; CDR3 DNA: TGTGCCAGCAGTTTAGTTGGCCAGGGTATCTACGAGCAGTACTTC
clone size: -; D gene: -; V gene: TRBV27; CDR3 length: 13; J gene: TRBJ1-2; CDR3 protein: CASSFPGGYGYTF; CDR3 DNA: TGTGCCAGCAGTTTTCCGGGTGGCTATGGCTACACCTTC
clone size: few; D gene: -; V gene: TRBV7-2; CDR3 length: 14; J gene: TRBJ1-5; CDR3 protein: CASSSLDLNQPQHF; CDR3 DNA: TGTGCCAGCAGCTCACTCGATCTCAATCAGCCCCAGCATTTT
clone size: -; D gene: -; V gene: TRBV14; CDR3 length: 11; J gene: TRBJ2-3; CDR3 protein: CASSHTDTQYF; CDR3 DNA: TGTGCCAGCAGCCACACAGATACGCAGTATTTT
clone size: -; D gene: TRBD1; V gene: TRBV19; CDR3 length: 12; J gene: TRBJ1-5; CDR3 protein: CASSPGGASQHF; CDR3 DNA: TGTGCCAGCAGCCCAGGGGGCGCATCCCAGCATTTT
clone size: -; D gene: -; V gene: TRBV6-5; CDR3 length: 14; J gene: TRBJ2-7; CDR3 protein: CASQPQGISYEQYF; CDR3 DNA: TGTGCCAGCCAACCCCAGGGGATTTCCTACGAGCAGTACTTC
clone size: -; D gene: TRBD1; V gene: TRBV4-1; CDR3 length: 17; J gene: TRBJ1-1; CDR3 protein: CASSQDLLQGFDTEAFF; CDR3 DNA: TGCGCCAGCAGCCAAGACTTATTACAGGGGTTCGATACTGAAGCTTTCTTT
clone size: -; D gene: TRBD1; V gene: TRBV27; CDR3 length: 12; J gene: TRBJ1-5; CDR3 protein: CASTTGVQPQHF; CDR3 DNA: TGTGCCAGCACGACAGGGGTCCAGCCCCAGCATTTT
clone size: -; D gene: TRBD1; V gene: TRBV6-1; CDR3 length: 14; J gene: TRBJ1-2; CDR3 protein: CASSGGQTGYGYTF; CDR3 DNA: TGTGCCAGCAGTGGGGGACAGACGGGGTATGGCTACACCTTC
clone size: -; D gene: -; V gene: TRBV4-2; CDR3 length: 13; J gene: TRBJ2-3; CDR3 protein: CASSQLETDTQYF; CDR3 DNA: TGTGCCAGCAGCCAACTAGAAACAGATACGCAGTATTTT
clone size: -; D gene: -; V gene: TRBV10-3; CDR3 length: 14; J gene: TRBJ1-5; CDR3 protein: CAISDPDRNQPQHF; CDR3 DNA: TGTGCCATCAGTGACCCCGACAGGAATCAGCCCCAGCATTTT